These 10 T cell receptor beta chains share one sample of origin, sequenced in a study of technical replicates of blood from a few donors. The protocol was immunoSEQ multiplex PCR, while the TCRdb copy is restricted to in-frame clones and leaves out a portion. Among 65,000 to 90,000 clones, about 92% were seen once, and the ten largest hold roughly 0.25%. What was sequenced was T cells isolated from PBMCs. These receptors were taken from a human donor in good health.

V and J are TRBV5-6 and TRBJ1-2, with D tentatively TRBD1 (6 bases). The CDR3 consists of 13 residues. The V end was cut by 3 bases, the J end by 2 bases, with 8 bases between. Germline V gene lookup returns CDR1 SGHDT and CDR2 YYEEEE. CDR3 sequence reads: CASSSTGNYGYTF. The CDR3, as DNA: TGTGCCAGCAGCTCGACAGGCAACTATGGCTACACCTTC.

The rearrangement links TRBV28 to TRBJ2-5, with 12 positions matching TRBD2. There are 16 residues in the CDR3. After removal of 2 bases from V and 5 bases from J, the junction contained 6 bases not matched to a gene. Germline V CDR1 and CDR2: MDHEN, SYDVKM. The CDR3 DNA reads as TGTGCCAGCAGTTTACCCACCCTAGCGGGAGGGGAGACCCAGTACTTC. Its translation is CASSLPTLAGGETQYF.

The V call is TRBV10-1, the J call TRBJ1-1; 8 bases align to TRBD1. CDR1 WNHNN and CDR2 SYGVQD come from the germline V gene (reference sequence). J gave up 1 base and V 4 bases, and 5 bases lay outside the gene matches. The CDR3 sequence is 15 residues long. The chain's CDR3 is CASSVSGTGNTEAFF. The CDR3 nucleotides read TGCGCCAGCAGTGTCTCAGGGACAGGGAACACTGAAGCTTTCTTT.

The chain combines TRBV6-1 with TRBJ2-5; D unresolved. Looked up from germline, CDR1 is MNHNS and CDR2 is SASEGT. V was shortened by 2 bases and J by 5 bases, with 15 bases between the two germline ends. The CDR3 is 15 amino acids. CDR3 DNA: TGTGCCAGCAGTGAATTTCAGCTGACAAGGGAGACCCAGTACTTC. Translation: CASSEFQLTRETQYF.

The DNA of the CDR3 is TGTGCCAGCAGTCCTTCGGGGGGTTATGGCTACACCTTC. It is translated as CASSPSGGYGYTF. The chain is built from TRBV6-1 and TRBJ1-2; a weak D match, TRBD1 (5 bases). This CDR3 region has 13 residues. The V end lost 5 bases, the J end lost 5 bases, and 12 bases lay between the germline ends. CDR1 and CDR2 from the germline V gene are MNHNS and SASEGT.

This clone came up a few times. This chain connects TRBV5-1 to TRBJ1-4; the D is unclear. CDR3 size: 15 residues. From germline, CDR1 is SGHRS and CDR2 YFSETQ. V was clipped by 0 bases and J by 8 bases, with 14 bases between them. CDR3: CASSLDGGIHEKLFF. CDR3 sequence (DNA): TGCGCCAGCAGCTTGGATGGAGGGATTCACGAAAAACTGTTTTTT.

The rearrangement links TRBV4-1 to TRBJ1-1; 7 bases align to TRBD1. Per the germline V gene, CDR1 is MGHRA and CDR2 is YSYEKL. With 2 bases clipped from V and 5 bases from J, the junction kept 11 bases outside the gene matches. The length of the CDR3 is 16 residues. The CDR3 sequence: CASSQRQGLFVTEAFF. CDR3 coding DNA: TGCGCCAGCAGCCAACGACAGGGTCTGTTCGTAACTGAAGCTTTCTTT.

The chain links TRBV11-2 to TRBJ2-2; weak D call: TRBD2 (5 bases). Trimming took off 5 bases at V and 4 bases at J, with 17 bases between the two ends. Germline V CDR1 and CDR2: SGHAT, FQNNGV. The CDR3 contains 16 residues. The CDR3 is CASSRNSGISTGELFF. As DNA, the CDR3 is TGTGCCAGCAGCAGAAACTCGGGAATAAGCACCGGGGAGCTGTTTTTT.

This clone was recorded once. V is TRBV9 and J is TRBJ2-7; 10 bases match TRBD2. Per the germline V gene, CDR1 is SGDLS and CDR2 is YYNGEE. Unmatched junction bases numbered 10, after V lost 0 bases and J lost 7 bases. This CDR3 comprises 16 residues. In DNA, the CDR3 is TGTGCCAGCAGCGTAGAAGGGCTAGCGGGAGTTGGTGAGCAGTACTTC. It is translated as CASSVEGLAGVGEQYF.

This clone was observed once. The V and J genes are TRBV28 and TRBJ2-1; TRBD2 matches 11 bases. The CDR3 extends over 18 amino acids. V was pared by 2 bases and J by 9 bases, with 15 bases of the junction left unmatched. The germline V gene has CDR1 MDHEN and CDR2 SYDVKM. Here the CDR3 DNA reads TGTGCCAGCAGTTTAGGAGGGACTAGCGGACTTTGGGGCAGTGAGCAGTTCTTC. It codes for CASSLGGTSGLWGSEQFF.